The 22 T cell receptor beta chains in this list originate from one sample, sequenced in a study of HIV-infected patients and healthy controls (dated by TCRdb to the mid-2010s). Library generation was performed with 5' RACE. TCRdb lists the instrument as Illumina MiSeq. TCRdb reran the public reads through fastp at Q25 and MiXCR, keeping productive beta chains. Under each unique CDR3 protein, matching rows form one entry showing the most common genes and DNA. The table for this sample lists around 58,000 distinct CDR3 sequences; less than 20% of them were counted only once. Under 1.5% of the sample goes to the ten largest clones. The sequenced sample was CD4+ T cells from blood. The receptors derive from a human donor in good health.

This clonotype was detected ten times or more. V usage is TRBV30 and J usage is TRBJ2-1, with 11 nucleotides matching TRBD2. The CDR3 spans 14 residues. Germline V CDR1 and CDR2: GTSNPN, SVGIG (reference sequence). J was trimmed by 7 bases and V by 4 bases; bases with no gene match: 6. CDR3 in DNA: TGTGCCTGGAATAGCGGGAGGGCGGGAAATGAGCAGTTCTTC. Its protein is CAWNSGRAGNEQFF.

CDR3 bases: TGTGCCAGCAGTTCGGACAGGGAAGACTATGGCTACACCTTC. Translated, it gives CASSSDREDYGYTF. The chain links TRBV12-3 or TRBV12-4 to TRBJ1-2; TRBD1 agrees at 8 bases. The length of the CDR3 is 14 residues. J lost 3 bases, V lost 4 bases, and 4 bases had no gene match.

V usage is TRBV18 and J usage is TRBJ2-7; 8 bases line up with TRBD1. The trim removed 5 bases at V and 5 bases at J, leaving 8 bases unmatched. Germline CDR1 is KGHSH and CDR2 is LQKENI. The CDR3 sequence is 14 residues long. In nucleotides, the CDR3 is TGTGCCAGCTCAGAGACAGGGGACGTCCACGAGCAGTACTTC. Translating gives CASSETGDVHEQYF.

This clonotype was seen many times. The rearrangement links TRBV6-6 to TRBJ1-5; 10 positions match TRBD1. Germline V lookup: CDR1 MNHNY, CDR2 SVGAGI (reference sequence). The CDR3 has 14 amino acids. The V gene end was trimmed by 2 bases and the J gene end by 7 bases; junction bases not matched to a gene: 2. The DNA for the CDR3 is TGTGCCAGCAGTTACGGGACAGGGGAACAGCCCCAGCATTTT. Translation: CASSYGTGEQPQHF.

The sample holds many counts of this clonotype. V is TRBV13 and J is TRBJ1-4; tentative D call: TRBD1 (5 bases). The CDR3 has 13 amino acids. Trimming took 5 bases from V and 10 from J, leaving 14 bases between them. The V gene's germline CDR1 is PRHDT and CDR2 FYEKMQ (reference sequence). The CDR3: CASSITGTRKLFF. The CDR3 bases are TGTGCCAGCAGCATAACCGGGACGCGAAAACTGTTTTTT.

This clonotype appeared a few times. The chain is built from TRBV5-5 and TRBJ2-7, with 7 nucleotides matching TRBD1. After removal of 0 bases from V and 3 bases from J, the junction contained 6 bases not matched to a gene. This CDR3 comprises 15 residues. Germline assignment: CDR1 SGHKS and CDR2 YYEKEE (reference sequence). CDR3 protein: CASSLDGQDFYEQYF. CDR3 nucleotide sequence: TGTGCCAGCAGCTTGGATGGACAGGATTTCTACGAGCAGTACTTC.

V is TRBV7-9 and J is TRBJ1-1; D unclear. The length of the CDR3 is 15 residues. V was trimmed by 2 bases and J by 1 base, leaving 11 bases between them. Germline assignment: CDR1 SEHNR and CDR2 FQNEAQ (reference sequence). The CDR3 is CASSLRFGTNTEAFF. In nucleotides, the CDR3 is TGTGCCAGCAGCTTACGGTTCGGCACGAACACTGAAGCTTTCTTT.

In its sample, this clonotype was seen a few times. CDR3 DNA sequence: TGTGCCAGGAAACAGGGGTCTAGCTCCTACAATGAGCAGTTCTTC. It codes for CARKQGSSSYNEQFF. The chain recombines TRBV25-1 with TRBJ2-1; 7 bases align to TRBD1. CDR1 is MGHDK, CDR2 SYGVNS, per germline. V lost 9 bases to trimming and J lost 0 bases; unmatched junction nucleotides: 8. The CDR3 extends over 15 amino acids.

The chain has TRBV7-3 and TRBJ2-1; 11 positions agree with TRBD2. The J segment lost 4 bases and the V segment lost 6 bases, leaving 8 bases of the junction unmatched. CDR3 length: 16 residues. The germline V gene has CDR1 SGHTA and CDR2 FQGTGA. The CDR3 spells CASRGGGTSGYNEQFF. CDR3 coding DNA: TGTGCCAGCAGAGGGGGGGGGACTAGCGGTTACAATGAGCAGTTCTTC.

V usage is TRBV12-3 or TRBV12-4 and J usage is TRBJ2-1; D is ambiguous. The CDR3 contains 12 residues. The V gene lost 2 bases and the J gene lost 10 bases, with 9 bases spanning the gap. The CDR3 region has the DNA TGTGCCAGCAGTTTAACTGGGCTCGAGCAGTTCTTC. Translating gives CASSLTGLEQFF.

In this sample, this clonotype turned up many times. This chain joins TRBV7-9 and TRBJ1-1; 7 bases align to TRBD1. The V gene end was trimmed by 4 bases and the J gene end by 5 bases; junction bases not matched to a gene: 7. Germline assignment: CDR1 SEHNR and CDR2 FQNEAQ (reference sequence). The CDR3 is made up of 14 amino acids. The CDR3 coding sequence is TGTGCCAGCAGCTCCGAGGGGGCGAGGACTGAAGCTTTCTTT. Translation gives CASSSEGARTEAFF.

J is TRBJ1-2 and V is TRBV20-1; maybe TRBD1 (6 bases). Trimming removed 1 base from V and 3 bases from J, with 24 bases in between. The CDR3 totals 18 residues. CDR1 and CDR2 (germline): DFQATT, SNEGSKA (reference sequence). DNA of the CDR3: TGCAGTGCTAGAGCCGATATTAGAGACAGGAAAGGAGACTATGGCTACACCTTC. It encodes CSARADIRDRKGDYGYTF.

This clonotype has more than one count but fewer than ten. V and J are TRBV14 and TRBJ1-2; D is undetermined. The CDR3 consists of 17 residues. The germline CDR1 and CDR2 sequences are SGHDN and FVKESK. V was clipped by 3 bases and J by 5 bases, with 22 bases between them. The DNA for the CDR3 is TGTGCCAGCAGCCAGAACGGCGGGGAACCCATTAAGTATGGCTACACCTTC. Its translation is CASSQNGGEPIKYGYTF. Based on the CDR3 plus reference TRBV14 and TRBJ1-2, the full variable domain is EAGVTQFPSHSVIEKGQTVTLRCDPISGHDNLYWYRRVMGKEIKFLLHFVKESKQDESGMPNNRFLAERTGGTYSTLKVQPAELEDSGVYFCASSQNGGEPIKYGYTFGSGTRLTVV.

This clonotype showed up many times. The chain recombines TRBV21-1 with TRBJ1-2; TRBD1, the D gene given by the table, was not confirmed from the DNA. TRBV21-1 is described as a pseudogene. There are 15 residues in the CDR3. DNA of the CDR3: TGTGCCAGCAGCGGCCGGGACACTCCTAACTATGGCTACACCTTC. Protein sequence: CASSGRDTPNYGYTF.

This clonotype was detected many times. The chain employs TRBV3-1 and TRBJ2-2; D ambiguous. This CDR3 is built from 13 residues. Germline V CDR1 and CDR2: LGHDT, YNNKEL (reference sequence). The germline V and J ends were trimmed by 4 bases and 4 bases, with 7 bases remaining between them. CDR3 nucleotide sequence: TGTGCCAGCAGCCTCCGGTCCACCGGGGAGCTGTTTTTT. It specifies CASSLRSTGELFF. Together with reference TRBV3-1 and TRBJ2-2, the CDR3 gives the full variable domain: DTAVSQTPKYLVTQMGNDKSIKCEQNLGHDTMYWYKQDSKKFLKIMFSYNNKELIINETVPNRFSPKSPDKAHLNLHINSLELGDSAVYFCASSLRSTGELFFGEGSRLTVL.

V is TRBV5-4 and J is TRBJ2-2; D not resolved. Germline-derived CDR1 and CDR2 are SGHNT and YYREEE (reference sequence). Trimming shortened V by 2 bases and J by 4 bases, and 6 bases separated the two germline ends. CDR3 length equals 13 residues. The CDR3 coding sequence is TGTGCCAGCAGCTTCAGAGGCACCGGGGAGCTGTTTTTT. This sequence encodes CASSFRGTGELFF.

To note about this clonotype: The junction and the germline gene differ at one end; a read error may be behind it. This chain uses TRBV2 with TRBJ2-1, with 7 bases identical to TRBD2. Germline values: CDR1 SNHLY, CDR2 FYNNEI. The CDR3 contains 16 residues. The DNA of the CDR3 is TGTGCCTGCAGGCCTAGCGGCTGGAGCTCCTACAATGAGCAGTTCTTC. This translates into CACRPSGWSSYNEQFF.

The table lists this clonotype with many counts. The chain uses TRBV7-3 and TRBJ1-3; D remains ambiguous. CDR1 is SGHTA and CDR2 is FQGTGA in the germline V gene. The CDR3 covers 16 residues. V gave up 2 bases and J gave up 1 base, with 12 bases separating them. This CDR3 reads CASSLAPGSSGNTIYF. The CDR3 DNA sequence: TGTGCCAGCAGCTTAGCCCCGGGCAGTTCTGGAAACACCATATATTTT. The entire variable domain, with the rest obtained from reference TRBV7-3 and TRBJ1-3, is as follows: GAGVSQTPSNKVTEKGKYVELRCDPISGHTALYWYRQSLGQGPEFLIYFQGTGAADDSGLPNDRFFAVRPEGSVSTLKIQRTERGDSAVYLCASSLAPGSSGNTIYFGEGSWLTVV.

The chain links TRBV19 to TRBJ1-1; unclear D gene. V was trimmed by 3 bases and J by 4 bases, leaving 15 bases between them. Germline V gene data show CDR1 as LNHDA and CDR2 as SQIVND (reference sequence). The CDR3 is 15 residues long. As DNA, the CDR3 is TGTGCCAGTAGTATGTCACCTCCCGGGGTCACTGAAGCTTTCTTT. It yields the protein CASSMSPPGVTEAFF.

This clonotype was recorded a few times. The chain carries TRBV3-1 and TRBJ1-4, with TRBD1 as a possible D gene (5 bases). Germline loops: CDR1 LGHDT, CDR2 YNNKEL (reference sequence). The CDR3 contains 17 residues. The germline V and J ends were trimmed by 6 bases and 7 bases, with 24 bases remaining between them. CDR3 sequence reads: CASSQQVNRLYLEKLFF. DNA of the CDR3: TGTGCCAGCAGTCAACAGGTCAATCGCCTGTATCTTGAAAAACTGTTTTTT.

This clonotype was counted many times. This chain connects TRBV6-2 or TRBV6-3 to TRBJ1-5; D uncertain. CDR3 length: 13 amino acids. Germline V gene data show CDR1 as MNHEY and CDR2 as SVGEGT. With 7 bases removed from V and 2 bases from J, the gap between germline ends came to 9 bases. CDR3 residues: CASKQGGNQPQHF. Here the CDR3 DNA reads TGTGCCAGCAAACAAGGCGGCAATCAGCCCCAGCATTTT.

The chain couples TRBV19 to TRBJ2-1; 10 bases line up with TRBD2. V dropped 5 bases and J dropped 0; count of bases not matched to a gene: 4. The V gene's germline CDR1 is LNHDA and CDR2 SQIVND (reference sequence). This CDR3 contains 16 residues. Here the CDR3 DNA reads TGTGCCAGTAGTCAGGCTAGCGGGGGCTCCTACAATGAGCAGTTCTTC. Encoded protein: CASSQASGGSYNEQFF.